The source of this T cell receptor beta chain is a study of cytotoxic CD8 clonotypes in ibrutinib-treated CLL. As for the study in general: Response material was collected after a median around 12 months of treatment, range 6 to 36.

The targeted sequencing depth was 1 in 200,000 to 1 in 1 million T cells. Sequenced by immunoSEQ multiplex PCR; TCRdb stores in-frame clones only, minus some. The table lists some 200,000 clones, roughly three quarters of them singletons. Study-wide findings and caveats: Baseline-level clonality went beyond age-matched healthy donors and moved in step with circulating CD8+ T-cell counts. Whereas clonality rose at ibrutinib response, it declined toward baseline at progression.

Points on this clone: Antigen unknown.

The CDR3 consists of 12 residues. CDR1 is GTSNPN and CDR2 is SVGIG in the germline V gene (reference sequence). Trimming left V 2 bases short and J 7 bases short, with 11 bases between. The V gene is TRBV30, the J gene TRBJ1-2, with D tentatively TRBD1 (6 bases). The source of this sequence is a human donor with chronic lymphocytic leukemia. Sequenced here: PBMCs, sampled after 12 months of ibrutinib treatment. CDR3 sequence: CAWSSRGLGYTF. For the CDR3, the DNA is TGTGCCTGGAGTAGTCGGGGGCTTGGCTACACCTTC.